The clone carrying this T cell receptor beta chain was detected only a few times. The antigen is undetermined. Germline CDR1 MNHNY, CDR2 SVGAGI (reference sequence). CDR3 length: 15 residues. Trimming took 2 bases from V and 4 from J; bases not matched to a gene: 5. The record originates from a study of cytomegalovirus exposure and HLA in healthy donors. Study results and caveats: DRB1 had the most TCR associations and HLA-C the fewest, a later analysis found, with rates varying by HLA locus. With high specificity and sensitivity, the classifier reportedly diagnosed cytomegalovirus status. Immune exposure information comprised only CMV serostatus.

The PCR ran on 60 Vbeta and 13 Jbeta primers. Methods used by the authors: Later, some 75 million unique TCR beta chains were counted in an analysis, and around 11 million of them were shared. Assay used: immunoSEQ multiplex PCR; TCRdb lists only in-frame clones, some missing. V, J and clone size derive from that table, while D and trimming were established from the DNA sequence. The table shows around 110,000 clones, with about four fifths occurring only once. The sequenced sample was PBMCs. The origin of this receptor is a man in his thirties or forties in good health and CMV-seropositive. This rearrangement joins TRBV6-6 to TRBJ2-7, with 10 bases lining up with TRBD1. The CDR3 spells CASSYPGQGNYEQYF. Here the CDR3 DNA reads TGTGCCAGCAGTTACCCGGGACAGGGGAATTACGAGCAGTACTTC.